This T cell receptor (beta chain) was retrieved from a study of molecular identifiers for immune sequencing clone quantification. The germline V gene has CDR1 SGHDT and CDR2 YYEEEE. CDR3 size: 16 residues. Unmatched junction bases numbered 8, after V lost 4 bases and J lost 2 bases. TCRdb reprocessed the PCR reads with MiXCR, giving one entry per CDR3 protein. This sample has more than 300,000 distinct CDR3 sequences; 20% to 25% occur once, and the top ten carry under 0.95%. Only a few counts were recorded for this clonotype. V and J are TRBV5-6 and TRBJ2-3; 9 bases are a match to TRBD2. The sequence was obtained from a human donor in good health. Some libraries in this study had Jurkat cell RNA spiked in. The sample was naive CD8+ T cells from blood, with Jurkat cell RNA spiked in. The subset denotes: FACS-sorted CD8+CD4-CCR7+CD45RA+ naive T cells. The DNA for the CDR3 is TGTGCCAGCAGCCCAACCGGACTAGCGAACACAGATACGCAGTATTTT. This sequence encodes CASSPTGLANTDTQYF.